The 32 T cell receptor beta chains given below trace back to one sample, sequenced in a study of blood T cell repertoires in COVID-19. Clones were sequenced by immunoSEQ multiplex PCR, and TCRdb holds only the in-frame ones, with some missing. The data show over 70,000 clones, 75% to 85% seen once. The sample consisted of peripheral blood. Source of these receptors: a woman in her 70s with acute or convalescent COVID-19.

This chain connects TRBV20-1 to TRBJ1-6, with 7 positions matching TRBD1. The CDR3 runs 13 residues. Germline trimming cut 3 bases from V and 10 bases from J; bases unmatched to any gene: 6. Germline V gene lookup returns CDR1 DFQATT and CDR2 SNEGSKA (reference sequence). The CDR3 protein is CSASVDRVSPLHF. The CDR3 bases are TGCAGTGCTAGTGTAGACAGGGTCTCACCCCTCCACTTT.

The chain joins TRBV5-1 to TRBJ2-1; D unresolved. This CDR3 contains 15 residues. Germline lookup yields CDR1 SGHRS and CDR2 YFSETQ. Trimming shortened V by 0 bases and J by 1 base, and 8 bases separated the two germline ends. CDR3 residues: CASSLERASYNEQFF. The CDR3 DNA is TGCGCCAGCAGCTTGGAGCGCGCATCCTACAATGAGCAGTTCTTC.

The chain joins TRBV3-1 (or the pseudogene TRBV3-2) to TRBJ2-1, with 9 bases matching TRBD2. Trimming took 0 bases from V and 4 from J; bases not matched to a gene: 10. Looked up from germline, CDR1 is LGHDT and CDR2 is YNNKEL (reference sequence). The CDR3 is 18 residues long. CDR3 sequence (DNA): TGTGCCAGCAGCCAAGATCCACCAGGTAGCGGGGGTTACAATGAGCAGTTCTTC. Protein sequence: CASSQDPPGSGGYNEQFF.

The chain carries TRBV6-2 or TRBV6-3 and TRBJ1-1, with 9 bases fitting TRBD1. CDR1 is MNHEY and CDR2 is SVGEGT in the germline V gene. This CDR3 has 13 amino acids. Germline trimming cut 0 bases from V and 8 bases from J; bases unmatched to any gene: 1. The CDR3 coding sequence is TGTGCCAGCAGTTACTCAACAGGGGGCGAAGCTTTCTTT. Protein product: CASSYSTGGEAFF.

The chain couples TRBV6-5 to TRBJ2-2; D gene uncertain. V was pared by 7 bases and J by 6 bases, with 15 bases between. The CDR3 sequence is 14 residues long. CDR1 MNHEY and CDR2 SVGAGI come from the germline V gene. The CDR3 reads CASTIDTPAGELFF. In DNA form, the CDR3 reads TGTGCCAGCACTATAGACACACCGGCCGGGGAGCTGTTTTTT.

Only one count was recorded for this clone. The rearrangement uses TRBV5-4 and TRBJ1-2; 8 bases are a match to TRBD1. The CDR3 runs to 15 residues. Germline V gives CDR1 SGHNT, CDR2 YYREEE (reference sequence). V trimming: 0 bases; J trimming: 5 bases; junction bases outside the gene matches: 6. The CDR3: CASSLGPGGGYGYTF. The CDR3 nucleotides are TGTGCCAGCAGCTTGGGTCCAGGGGGCGGATATGGCTACACCTTC.

V is TRBV6-5 and J is TRBJ2-2, with 7 bases fitting TRBD1. V was pared by 6 bases and J by 4 bases, with 2 bases of the junction left unmatched. CDR1 MNHEY and CDR2 SVGAGI come from the germline V gene. This CDR3 comprises 13 residues. The CDR3: CASRGQITGELFF. CDR3 bases: TGTGCCAGCAGGGGACAGATCACCGGGGAGCTGTTTTTT.

The chain couples TRBV5-5 to TRBJ2-3; 9 nucleotides align to TRBD2. The CDR3 is 15 residues long. Per germline, CDR1 SGHKS and CDR2 YYEKEE (reference sequence). Losses at the gene ends were 2 bases for V and 3 bases for J; bases not matched to a gene: 4. The CDR3 is CASSFSGRTTDTQYF. In DNA form, the CDR3 reads TGTGCCAGCAGCTTTAGCGGGAGAACTACAGATACGCAGTATTTT. The variable domain in full, completed from reference TRBV5-5 and TRBJ2-3, reads DAGVTQSPTHLIKTRGQQVTLRCSPISGHKSVSWYQQVLGQGPQFIFQYYEKEERGRGNFPDRFSARQFPNYSSELNVNALLLGDSALYLCASSFSGRTTDTQYFGPGTRLTVL.

This chain links TRBV11-2 with TRBJ2-6, with 7 bases matching TRBD2. The J segment lost 0 bases and the V segment lost 1 base, leaving 9 bases of the junction unmatched. The CDR3 runs to 19 residues. CDR1 and CDR2 (germline): SGHAT, FQNNGV. DNA for the CDR3: TGTGCCAGCAGCTTAGGGGGGGGAATGTTCGGCTCTGGGGCCAACGTCCTGACTTTC. Protein sequence: CASSLGGGMFGSGANVLTF.

The J gene is TRBJ1-6, the V gene TRBV9; the D is unclear. V was clipped by 0 bases and J by 6 bases, with 13 bases between them. The CDR3 runs 16 residues. CDR1 is SGDLS, CDR2 YYNGEE, per germline. The CDR3 bases are TGTGCCAGCAGCGTAGAGGGTCCGGCGGGTAATTCACCCCTCCACTTT. Translating it yields CASSVEGPAGNSPLHF.

The chain links TRBV9 to TRBJ1-3; D call uncertain. Trimming took off 0 bases at V and 3 bases at J, with 7 bases between the two ends. Germline lookup yields CDR1 SGDLS and CDR2 YYNGEE. The CDR3 contains 14 residues. The DNA for the CDR3 is TGTGCCAGCAGCGTAGCTGCAGTTGGAAACACCATATATTTT. Residues: CASSVAAVGNTIYF.

The chain employs TRBV5-6 and TRBJ2-7; no definite D call. Germline CDR1 is SGHDT and CDR2 is YYEEEE. V lost 1 base to trimming and J lost 7 bases, with 9 bases between them. There are 12 residues in the CDR3. CDR3 in amino acids: CASSLTRDEQYF. CDR3 sequence (DNA): TGTGCCAGCAGCTTGACCCGCGATGAGCAGTACTTC.

The rearrangement joins TRBV9 to TRBJ2-7, with D possibly being TRBD2 (7 bases). CDR3 length: 15 amino acids. Germline-derived CDR1 and CDR2 are SGDLS and YYNGEE. V shed 0 bases and J shed 3 bases, with 13 bases lying between them. The CDR3 region has the DNA TGTGCCAGCAGCGTAGGGGCGGGGGCAAACTACGAGCAGTACTTC. Translating it yields CASSVGAGANYEQYF.

The V call is TRBV19, the J call TRBJ1-6, with 8 bases identical to TRBD1. Germline V lookup: CDR1 LNHDA, CDR2 SQIVND (reference sequence). This CDR3 contains 16 residues. V gave up 0 bases and J gave up 7 bases; unmatched junction bases: 5. This chain's CDR3 is CASSIDRGTGNSPLHF. In DNA form, the CDR3 reads TGTGCCAGTAGTATAGACAGAGGGACAGGAAATTCACCCCTCCACTTT.

The genes are TRBV9 and TRBJ1-6; 11 positions agree with TRBD1. The germline V gene has CDR1 SGDLS and CDR2 YYNGEE. V lost 3 bases and J lost 7; bases outside the gene matches: 3. The CDR3 is 15 residues long. In DNA, the CDR3 is TGTGCCAGCAGCGGGGGGACAGGGGGGAATTCACCCCTCCACTTT. It is translated as CASSGGTGGNSPLHF.

The V and J genes are TRBV18 and TRBJ2-2, with 10 nucleotides matching TRBD2. CDR1 and CDR2 (germline): KGHSH, LQKENI. Trimming at V came to 3 bases and at J to 1 base, leaving 5 bases not matched to a gene. The CDR3 has 17 residues. The CDR3 DNA reads as TGTGCCAGCTCACCCTCCCCTAGCGGGAGGAACACCGGGGAGCTGTTTTTT. The encoded protein is CASSPSPSGRNTGELFF.

The V gene is TRBV29-1, the J gene TRBJ1-2; D perhaps matches TRBD1 (5 bases). The CDR3 contains 12 residues. CDR1 is SQVTM and CDR2 is ANQGSEA in the germline V gene. The V gene lost 2 bases and the J gene lost 4 bases, with 8 bases spanning the gap. The CDR3 coding sequence is TGCAGCGTTGAAACAAGGGGCTATGGCTACACCTTC. Its protein is CSVETRGYGYTF.

The rearrangement links TRBV7-9 to TRBJ1-2; no reliable D call. This CDR3 is 14 amino acids long. Trimming removed 0 bases from V and 7 bases from J, with 12 bases in between. Germline assignment: CDR1 SEHNR and CDR2 FQNEAQ (reference sequence). The CDR3 protein is CASSLASRFAGYTF. DNA for the CDR3: TGTGCCAGCAGCTTAGCAAGTCGGTTCGCTGGCTACACCTTC.

The chain uses TRBV7-2 and TRBJ1-3; D gene ambiguous. Germline V gives CDR1 SGHTA, CDR2 FQGNSA. The CDR3 length is 16 residues. Trimming took 1 base from V and 0 from J, leaving 10 bases between them. This CDR3 is CASSLVMGSSGNTIYF. The CDR3, as DNA: TGTGCCAGCAGCTTAGTAATGGGCAGCTCTGGAAACACCATATATTTT. Variable domain in full (rest from reference TRBV7-2 and TRBJ1-3): GAGVSQSPSNKVTEKGKDVELRCDPISGHTALYWYRQSLGQGLEFLIYFQGNSAPDKSGLPSDRFSAERTGGSVSTLTIQRTQQEDSAVYLCASSLVMGSSGNTIYFGEGSWLTVV.

The V and J genes are TRBV10-3 and TRBJ2-1; TRBD2 matches 8 bases. J was trimmed by 2 bases and V by 3 bases; bases with no gene match: 6. The germline gives CDR1 ENHRY, CDR2 SYGVKD. The CDR3 has 16 amino acids. CDR3 sequence reads: CAISESGLAAYNEQFF. The CDR3 nucleotides are TGTGCCATCAGTGAATCAGGACTAGCCGCCTACAATGAGCAGTTCTTC.

This clone was observed once. The chain recombines TRBV6-1 with TRBJ2-4; D is possibly TRBD1 (5 bases). Germline CDR1 and CDR2: MNHNS and SASEGT. This CDR3 region has 15 residues. Trimming took 1 base from V and 7 from J, leaving 14 bases between them. The CDR3 DNA follows: TGTGCCAGCAGTGAAGGATTGGCAGGGCTGAACATTCAGTACTTC. Translating gives CASSEGLAGLNIQYF.

The chain combines TRBV3-1 (or the pseudogene TRBV3-2) with TRBJ1-2; 12 bases fit TRBD1. CDR3 size: 16 residues. Germline V CDR1 and CDR2: LGHDT, YNNKEL (reference sequence). V lost 5 bases to trimming and J lost 4 bases; unmatched junction nucleotides: 8. CDR3: CASSGGTGGKSYGYTF. CDR3 DNA sequence: TGTGCCAGCAGCGGGGGGACAGGGGGCAAGAGCTATGGCTACACCTTC.

The chain is built from TRBV9 and TRBJ2-7; 9 nucleotides align to TRBD2. Looked up from germline, CDR1 is SGDLS and CDR2 is YYNGEE. V dropped 0 bases and J dropped 4; count of bases not matched to a gene: 5. CDR3 length equals 15 residues. CDR3 nucleotides: TGTGCCAGCAGCGTAGGGCTAGCGGGATTGTACGAGCAGTACTTC. Amino acid sequence: CASSVGLAGLYEQYF.

The chain recombines TRBV2 with TRBJ2-1, with TRBD1 matching over 7 bases. Germline CDR1 SNHLY, CDR2 FYNNEI. This CDR3 spans 18 amino acids. J lost 1 base, V lost 0 bases, and 9 bases had no gene match. CDR3 loop: CASSEALQRGRSYNEQFF. Here the CDR3 DNA reads TGTGCCAGCAGTGAAGCGCTTCAGAGGGGGCGATCCTACAATGAGCAGTTCTTC.

V gene TRBV7-2 combines with J gene TRBJ2-1; TRBD2 aligns across 8 bases. Losses at the gene ends were 2 bases for V and 2 bases for J; bases not matched to a gene: 2. The CDR3 totals 15 residues. Germline assignment: CDR1 SGHTA and CDR2 FQGNSA. The CDR3 sequence is CASSLSGGPYNEQFF. CDR3 coding DNA: TGTGCCAGCAGCTTAAGCGGGGGTCCCTACAATGAGCAGTTCTTC.

V and J are TRBV6-5 and TRBJ2-6; a weak D match, TRBD1 (5 bases). V dropped 4 bases and J dropped 1 base, with 8 bases sitting between them. CDR1 MNHEY and CDR2 SVGAGI come from the germline V gene. This CDR3 region has 15 residues. The CDR3 reads CASSSRVSGANVLTF. DNA of the CDR3: TGTGCCAGCAGTTCCAGGGTGTCTGGGGCCAACGTCCTGACTTTC.

The chain is built from TRBV6-5 and TRBJ1-1, with TRBD1 identical over 8 bases. CDR1 is MNHEY, CDR2 SVGAGI, per germline. This CDR3 spans 15 amino acids. With V trimmed by 5 bases and J by 0 bases, 5 bases remained unmatched. CDR3 nucleotides: TGTGCCAGCAGTAAGCAGGGGGCAATGAACACTGAAGCTTTCTTT. Protein sequence: CASSKQGAMNTEAFF.

This chain joins TRBV5-1 and TRBJ2-3; weak D call: TRBD1 (6 bases). Trimming shortened V by 4 bases and J by 4 bases, and 19 bases separated the two germline ends. There are 16 residues in the CDR3. Germline V gene data show CDR1 as SGHRS and CDR2 as YFSETQ. DNA for the CDR3: TGCGCCAGCAGCGCGGACAGCTCTTTCCGTGCAGATACGCAGTATTTT. Translated, it gives CASSADSSFRADTQYF.

This clone appeared a few times. V usage is TRBV18 and J usage is TRBJ1-1; 10 bases match TRBD1. This CDR3 is built from 16 residues. CDR1 KGHSH and CDR2 LQKENI come from the germline V gene. V trimming: 4 bases; J trimming: 1 base; junction bases outside the gene matches: 6. The CDR3 is CASSHRDRGQNTEAFF. CDR3 DNA: TGTGCCAGCTCACACCGGGACAGGGGCCAGAACACTGAAGCTTTCTTT.

The chain links TRBV20-1 to TRBJ1-4; D remains unclear. The CDR3 extends over 14 amino acids. Germline V gene sequence: CDR1 DFQATT, CDR2 SNEGSKA (reference sequence). V dropped 3 bases and J dropped 3 bases, with 11 bases sitting between them. The CDR3 loop is CSASLGAANEKLFF. The DNA of the CDR3 is TGCAGTGCTAGTTTAGGAGCCGCTAATGAAAAACTGTTTTTT.

The count of this clone is one. The chain recombines TRBV28 with TRBJ1-1, with 7 bases aligning to TRBD1. Germline V gives CDR1 MDHEN, CDR2 SYDVKM. The V segment lost 6 bases and the J segment 4 bases; nucleotides outside the gene matches: 11. CDR3 size: 15 residues. CDR3 sequence (DNA): TGTGCCAGCAGGGAGAGGGGGCGGCGGACCACTGAAGCTTTCTTT. This translates into CASRERGRRTTEAFF. Together with reference TRBV28 and TRBJ1-1, the CDR3 gives the full variable domain: DVKVTQSSRYLVKRTGEKVFLECVQDMDHENMFWYRQDPGLGLRLIYFSYDVKMKEKGDIPEGYSVSREKKERFSLILESASTNQTSMYLCASRERGRRTTEAFFGQGTRLTVV.

This clone came up a few times. The CDR3 is CSVEAARTGRLSETQYF. CDR3 nucleotide sequence: TGCAGCGTTGAAGCGGCCAGGACAGGGAGGCTTTCAGAGACCCAGTACTTC. V and J are TRBV29-1 and TRBJ2-5, with 8 bases matching TRBD1. Germline V gene lookup returns CDR1 SQVTM and CDR2 ANQGSEA. The CDR3 consists of 17 residues. J lost 4 bases, V lost 1 base, and 14 bases had no gene match.